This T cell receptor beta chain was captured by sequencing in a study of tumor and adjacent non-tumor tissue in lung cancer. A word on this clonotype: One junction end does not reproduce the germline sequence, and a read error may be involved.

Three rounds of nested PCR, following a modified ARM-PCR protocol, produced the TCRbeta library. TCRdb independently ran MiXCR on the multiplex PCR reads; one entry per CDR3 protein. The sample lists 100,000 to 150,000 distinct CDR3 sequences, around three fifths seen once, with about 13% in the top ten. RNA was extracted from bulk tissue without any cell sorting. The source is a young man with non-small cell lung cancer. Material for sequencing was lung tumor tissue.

The CDR3 here is CAGSLAASYEQYF. The DNA for the CDR3 is TGTGCCGGCAGCTTAGCCGCGAGCTACGAGCAGTATTTC. The V gene is TRBV7-2, the J gene TRBJ2-7; D unresolved. This CDR3 region has 13 residues. Germline CDR1 SGHTA, CDR2 FQGNSA.